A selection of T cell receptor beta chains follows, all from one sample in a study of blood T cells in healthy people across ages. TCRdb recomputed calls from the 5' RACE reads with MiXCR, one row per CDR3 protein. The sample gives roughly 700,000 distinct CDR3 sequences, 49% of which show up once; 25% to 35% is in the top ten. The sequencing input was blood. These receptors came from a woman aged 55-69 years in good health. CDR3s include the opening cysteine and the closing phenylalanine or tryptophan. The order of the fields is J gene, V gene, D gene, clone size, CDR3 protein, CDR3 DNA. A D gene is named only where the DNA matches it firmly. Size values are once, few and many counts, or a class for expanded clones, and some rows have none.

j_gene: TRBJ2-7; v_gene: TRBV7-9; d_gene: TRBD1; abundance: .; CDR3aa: CANSLGDRSHEQYF; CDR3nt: TGTGCCAACAGCTTAGGGGACAGGTCCCACGAGCAGTACTTC
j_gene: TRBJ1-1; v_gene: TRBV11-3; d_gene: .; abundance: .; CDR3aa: CASSLEGGTSTEAFF; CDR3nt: TGTGCCAGCAGCTTAGAGGGGGGGACCAGCACTGAAGCTTTCTTT
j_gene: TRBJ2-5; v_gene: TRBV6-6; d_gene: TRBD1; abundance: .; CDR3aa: CASIRDRGLETQYF; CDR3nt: TGTGCCAGCATCCGGGACAGGGGGCTAGAGACCCAGTACTTC
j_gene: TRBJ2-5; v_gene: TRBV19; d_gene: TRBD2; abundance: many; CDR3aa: CASSRTSGSFDEQYF; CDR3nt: TGTGCCAGTAGTAGGACTAGCGGGAGTTTCGATGAGCAGTACTTC
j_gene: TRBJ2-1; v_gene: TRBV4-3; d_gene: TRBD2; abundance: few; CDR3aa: CASSLVTSGRVYEQFF; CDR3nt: TGCGCCAGCAGCCTTGTGACTAGCGGGAGGGTATATGAGCAGTTCTTC
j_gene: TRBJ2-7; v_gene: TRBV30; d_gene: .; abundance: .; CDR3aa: CAWGQRAYEQYF; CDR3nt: TGTGCCTGGGGACAGCGAGCCTACGAGCAGTACTTC
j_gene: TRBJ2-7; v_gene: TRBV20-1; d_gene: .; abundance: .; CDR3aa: CSARGGNSYNEQYF; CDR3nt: TGCAGTGCTAGGGGGGGAAACTCCTACAATGAGCAGTACTTC
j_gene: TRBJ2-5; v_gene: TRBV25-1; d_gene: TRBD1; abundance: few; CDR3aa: CASSDIRDRGRDETQYF; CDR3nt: TGTGCCAGCAGTGACATCCGGGACAGGGGGCGCGATGAGACCCAGTACTTC
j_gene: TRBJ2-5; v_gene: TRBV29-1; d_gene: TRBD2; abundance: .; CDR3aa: CSVDPGLAGETQYF; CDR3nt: TGCAGCGTTGACCCCGGACTAGCGGGAGAGACCCAGTACTTC
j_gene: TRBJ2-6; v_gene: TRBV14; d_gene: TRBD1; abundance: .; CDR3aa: CASSHGQGRLSGANVLTF; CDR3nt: TGTGCCAGCAGCCACGGACAGGGGCGCTTAAGTGGGGCCAACGTCCTGACTTTC
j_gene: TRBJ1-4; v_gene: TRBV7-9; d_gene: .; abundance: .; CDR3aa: CASSFRGFGEKLFF; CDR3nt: TGTGCCAGCAGCTTCCGTGGGTTTGGGGAAAAACTGTTTTTT
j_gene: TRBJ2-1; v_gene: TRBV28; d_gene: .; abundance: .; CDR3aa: CASTILGGGREQFF; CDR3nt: TGTGCCAGCACTATATTAGGGGGTGGGCGTGAGCAGTTCTTC
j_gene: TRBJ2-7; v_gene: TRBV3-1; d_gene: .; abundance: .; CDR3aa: CASSQDPQSSYNEQYF; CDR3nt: TGTGCCAGCAGCCAAGACCCCCAGAGCTCCTACAATGAGCAGTACTTC
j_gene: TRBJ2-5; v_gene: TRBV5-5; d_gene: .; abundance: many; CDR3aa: CASSLGRQETQYF; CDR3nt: TGTGCCAGCAGCTTAGGCAGACAAGAGACCCAGTACTTC
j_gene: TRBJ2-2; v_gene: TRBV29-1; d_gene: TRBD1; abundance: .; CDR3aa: CSVGQGAGTGELFF; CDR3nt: TGCAGCGTGGGACAGGGGGCAGGAACCGGGGAGCTGTTTTTT
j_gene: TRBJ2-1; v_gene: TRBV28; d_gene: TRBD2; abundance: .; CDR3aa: CASSSSGTSVNNEQFF; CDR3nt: TGTGCCAGCAGTTCCTCCGGGACTAGCGTAAACAATGAGCAGTTCTTC
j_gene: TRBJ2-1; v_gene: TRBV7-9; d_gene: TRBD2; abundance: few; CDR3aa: CASSLSGRAAYNEQFF; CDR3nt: TGTGCCAGCAGCTTAAGCGGGAGGGCAGCATACAATGAGCAGTTCTTC
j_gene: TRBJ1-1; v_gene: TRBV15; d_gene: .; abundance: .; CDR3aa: CATSRGTDHTEAFF; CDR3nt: TGTGCCACCAGCAGAGGGACAGACCACACTGAAGCTTTCTTT
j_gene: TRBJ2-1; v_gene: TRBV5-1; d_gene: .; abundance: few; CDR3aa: CASSNMEEQFF; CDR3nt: TGCGCCAGCAGTAATATGGAGGAGCAGTTCTTC
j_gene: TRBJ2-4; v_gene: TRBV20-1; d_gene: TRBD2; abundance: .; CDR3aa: CSAPRRELNIQYF; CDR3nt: TGCAGTGCTCCTCGGCGGGAGCTAAACATTCAGTACTTC
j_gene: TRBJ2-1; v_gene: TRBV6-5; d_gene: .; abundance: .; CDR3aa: CASSYWGTKGDEQFF; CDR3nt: TGTGCCAGCAGTTACTGGGGGACGAAAGGCGATGAGCAGTTCTTC
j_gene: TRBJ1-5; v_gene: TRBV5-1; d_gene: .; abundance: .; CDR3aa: CASSPGSRGNQPQHF; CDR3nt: TGCGCCAGCAGCCCTGGGAGCCGGGGTAATCAGCCCCAGCATTTT
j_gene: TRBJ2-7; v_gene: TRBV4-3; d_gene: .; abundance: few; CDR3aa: CASSQANTQSYEQYF; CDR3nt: TGCGCCAGCAGCCAAGCGAACACTCAATCCTACGAGCAGTACTTC
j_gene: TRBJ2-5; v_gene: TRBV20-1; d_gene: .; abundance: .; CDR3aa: CSAARQGIETQYF; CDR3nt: TGCAGTGCCGCGCGGCAGGGAATAGAGACCCAGTACTTC
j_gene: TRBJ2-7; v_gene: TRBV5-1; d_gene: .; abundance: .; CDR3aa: CASSLLRHPYLDEQYF; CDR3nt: TGCGCCAGCAGCCTGTTGCGGCACCCCTACCTAGACGAGCAGTACTTC
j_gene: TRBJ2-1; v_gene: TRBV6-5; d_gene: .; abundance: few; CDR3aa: CASKNLGPYNEQFF; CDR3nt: TGTGCCAGCAAAAACTTGGGCCCCTACAATGAGCAGTTCTTC
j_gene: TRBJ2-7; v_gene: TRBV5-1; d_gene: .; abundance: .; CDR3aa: CASSSGRGVSYEQYF; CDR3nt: TGCGCCAGCAGCTCGGGGCGAGGGGTGTCCTACGAGCAGTACTTC
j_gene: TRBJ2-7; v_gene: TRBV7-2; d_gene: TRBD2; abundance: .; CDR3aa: CASSLMLAGEAGEQYF; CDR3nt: TGTGCCAGCAGCTTAATGCTAGCGGGAGAAGCTGGCGAGCAGTACTTC
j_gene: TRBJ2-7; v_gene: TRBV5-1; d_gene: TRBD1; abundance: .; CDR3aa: CASSLGLDRVSYEQYF; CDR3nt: TGCGCCAGCAGCTTGGGCCTCGACAGGGTCTCCTACGAGCAGTACTTC
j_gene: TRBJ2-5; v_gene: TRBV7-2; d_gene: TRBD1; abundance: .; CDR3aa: CASRRTGEETQYF; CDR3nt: TGTGCCAGCAGGAGGACAGGGGAAGAGACCCAGTACTTC